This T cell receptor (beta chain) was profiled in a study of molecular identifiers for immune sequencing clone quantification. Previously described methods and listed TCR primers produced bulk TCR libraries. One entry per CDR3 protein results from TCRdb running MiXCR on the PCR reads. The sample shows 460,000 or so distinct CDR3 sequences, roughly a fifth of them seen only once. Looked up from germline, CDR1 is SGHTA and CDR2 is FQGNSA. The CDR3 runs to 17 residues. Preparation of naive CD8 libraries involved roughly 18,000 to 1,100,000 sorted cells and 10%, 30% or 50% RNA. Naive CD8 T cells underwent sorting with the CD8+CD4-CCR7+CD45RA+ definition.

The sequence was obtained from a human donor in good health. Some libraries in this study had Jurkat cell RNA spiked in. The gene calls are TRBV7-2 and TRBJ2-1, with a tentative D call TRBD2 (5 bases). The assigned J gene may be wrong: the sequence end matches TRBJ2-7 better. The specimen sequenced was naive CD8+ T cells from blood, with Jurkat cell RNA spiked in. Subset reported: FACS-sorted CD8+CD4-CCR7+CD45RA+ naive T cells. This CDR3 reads CASSSTTLGRVLNEQYF. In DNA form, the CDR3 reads TGTGCCAGCAGCTCGACCACGCTGGGGAGAGTACTGAATGAGCAGTACTTC.